The 22 T cell receptor beta chains below were found in one sample sequenced in a study of blood T cell repertoires in COVID-19. Assay used: immunoSEQ multiplex PCR; TCRdb lists only in-frame clones, some missing. This table holds some 150,000 clones, 84% found once. The sequenced sample was peripheral blood. These TCRs come from a human donor in a cohort sampled during active COVID-19.

This sequence joins TRBV7-2 and TRBJ1-2; a weak D match, TRBD1 (5 bases). Germline loops: CDR1 SGHTA, CDR2 FQGNSA. This CDR3 comprises 14 residues. Trimming stripped 5 bases from V and 4 bases from J, with 14 bases between. The CDR3: CASSLDPQGYGYTF. CDR3 in DNA: TGTGCCAGCAGCCTTGACCCCCAGGGCTATGGCTACACCTTC.

This clone has just a few counts. DNA of the CDR3: TGTGCCAGCACACATAGCGGGGGGGGACCTTACAATGAGCAGTTCTTC. Translation: CASTHSGGGPYNEQFF. This sequence joins TRBV5-4 and TRBJ2-1, with 11 bases matching TRBD2. CDR1 and CDR2 from the germline V gene are SGHNT and YYREEE (reference sequence). This CDR3 spans 16 amino acids. J gave up 4 bases and V 6 bases, and 9 bases lay outside the gene matches. Full variable domain (missing parts from reference TRBV5-4 and TRBJ2-1): ETGVTQSPTHLIKTRGQQVTLRCSSQSGHNTVSWYQQALGQGPQFIFQYYREEENGRGNFPPRFSGLQFPNYSSELNVNALELDDSALYLCASTHSGGGPYNEQFFGPGTRLTVL.

This chain links TRBV7-8 with TRBJ1-1, with TRBD1 matching 7 bases. The CDR3 is 14 amino acids. Germline CDR1 and CDR2: SGHVS and FQNEAQ. Trimming took 5 bases from V and 2 from J; bases not matched to a gene: 5. CDR3 loop: CASSLGQINTEAFF. The CDR3 DNA sequence: TGTGCCAGCAGCCTGGGACAGATTAACACTGAAGCTTTCTTT. The variable domain in full, with the rest retrieved from reference TRBV7-8 and TRBJ1-1, is GAGVSQSPRYKVAKRGQDVALRCDPISGHVSLFWYQQALGQGPEFLTYFQNEAQLDKSGLPSDRFFAERPEGSVSTLKIQRTQQEDSAVYLCASSLGQINTEAFFGQGTRLTVV.

The gene calls are TRBV4-1 and TRBJ2-1; 10 bases line up with TRBD1. Germline-derived CDR1 and CDR2 are MGHRA and YSYEKL. With 0 bases clipped from V and 4 bases from J, the junction kept 3 bases outside the gene matches. CDR3 length: 16 amino acids. The CDR3 is CASSQDADRGYNEQFF. The DNA for the CDR3 is TGCGCCAGCAGCCAAGATGCGGACAGGGGGTACAATGAGCAGTTCTTC.

The chain recombines TRBV7-8 with TRBJ2-2; D is uncertain. V shed 1 base and J shed 0 bases, with 15 bases lying between them. Germline V lookup: CDR1 SGHVS, CDR2 FQNEAQ. CDR3 length equals 18 residues. In DNA form, the CDR3 reads TGTGCCAGCAGCTTAGTTAGTAGCCTTGCCTCGAACACCGGGGAGCTGTTTTTT. This translates into CASSLVSSLASNTGELFF.

A single count supports this clone. The chain uses TRBV7-9 and TRBJ2-7; 8 bases fit TRBD1. V lost 5 bases to trimming and J lost 4 bases; unmatched junction nucleotides: 19. The length of the CDR3 is 18 residues. The germline V gene encodes CDR1 SEHNR and CDR2 FQNEAQ (reference sequence). CDR3: CASSPRGPPGTGDYEQYF. The CDR3, as DNA: TGTGCCAGCAGCCCACGGGGACCCCCCGGGACAGGAGATTACGAGCAGTACTTC.

This clone was seen just once. V is TRBV9 and J is TRBJ1-3; TRBD1 is a possible D gene (5 bases). The CDR3 extends over 15 amino acids. V lost 0 bases, J lost 2 bases, and 9 bases lay in between. Germline CDR1 and CDR2: SGDLS and YYNGEE. CDR3 amino acids: CASSVGTLPGNTIYF. The CDR3 coding sequence is TGTGCCAGCAGCGTAGGGACACTACCTGGAAACACCATATATTTT.

In this sample, this clone turned up a few times. The V call is TRBV19, the J call TRBJ2-5; D is unclear. Germline CDR1 reads LNHDA; CDR2 reads SQIVND (reference sequence). V was trimmed by 7 bases and J by 1 base, leaving 13 bases between them. This CDR3 region has 14 residues. The CDR3 is CASNNGQIQETQYF. The CDR3 DNA sequence: TGTGCCAGTAACAATGGGCAAATCCAAGAGACCCAGTACTTC.

This clone occurred a few times. The chain couples TRBV5-1 to TRBJ2-1; D may be TRBD1 (6 bases). The V gene's germline CDR1 is SGHRS and CDR2 YFSETQ. V lost 4 bases to trimming and J lost 10 bases, with 21 bases between them. The CDR3 consists of 15 residues. The CDR3 DNA is TGCGCCAGCAGCGAAGGACAGCCGAGGATTGGGGAGCAGTTCTTC. This gives the protein CASSEGQPRIGEQFF.

In this sample, this clone turned up once. The V gene is TRBV7-2, the J gene TRBJ1-2; maybe TRBD1 (6 bases). CDR3 length: 15 residues. Trimming took off 0 bases at V and 4 bases at J, with 12 bases between the two ends. The germline CDR1 and CDR2 sequences are SGHTA and FQGNSA. The CDR3 nucleotides read TGTGCCAGCAGCTTAGCTCAAACAGGGAGCTATGGCTACACCTTC. The encoded protein is CASSLAQTGSYGYTF.

The CDR3 sequence is CASSLQGSPSYEQYV. DNA for the CDR3: TGCGCCAGCAGCTTGCAGGGGTCCCCCTCCTACGAGCAGTACGTC. The chain is built from TRBV5-1 and TRBJ2-7; D perhaps matches TRBD1 (6 bases). Germline loops: CDR1 SGHRS, CDR2 YFSETQ. The CDR3 contains 15 residues. V shed 1 base and J shed 0 bases, with 11 bases lying between them.

This chain connects TRBV7-9 to TRBJ1-1; D remains ambiguous. V lost 1 base and J lost 2, with 17 bases in between. The V gene's germline CDR1 is SEHNR and CDR2 FQNEAQ (reference sequence). This CDR3 is built from 17 residues. CDR3: CASSLGPVISLNTEAFF. The CDR3 region has the DNA TGTGCCAGCAGCTTAGGCCCGGTCATCTCCCTCAACACTGAAGCTTTCTTT.

The rearrangement joins TRBV19 to TRBJ1-3, with TRBD1 matching 10 bases. Germline lookup yields CDR1 LNHDA and CDR2 SQIVND (reference sequence). The CDR3 is 16 residues long. V lost 6 bases and J lost 0; bases outside the gene matches: 5. This CDR3 is CASRRTGGSSGNTIYF. CDR3 sequence (DNA): TGTGCCAGTAGGCGGACAGGGGGAAGCTCTGGAAACACCATATATTTT.

The chain carries TRBV5-1 and TRBJ2-3, with TRBD2 as a possible D gene (6 bases). The V end lost 4 bases, the J end lost 0 bases, and 12 bases lay between the germline ends. The CDR3 covers 15 residues. Germline V gives CDR1 SGHRS, CDR2 YFSETQ. CDR3 bases: TGCGCCAGCAGCCCGGGACTGGCTAGCACAGATACGCAGTATTTT. This translates into CASSPGLASTDTQYF.

The chain recombines TRBV7-2 with TRBJ1-1; TRBD1 might be the D (5 bases). V lost 2 bases, J lost 5 bases, and 15 bases lay in between. CDR3 length equals 15 residues. Germline values: CDR1 SGHTA, CDR2 FQGNSA. This CDR3 reads CASSLRQGGGTEAFF. CDR3 nucleotide sequence: TGTGCCAGCAGCTTACGGCAGGGTGGAGGGACTGAAGCTTTCTTT.

This clone turned up a few times. This chain connects TRBV7-2 to TRBJ2-7, with 11 bases matching TRBD2. The CDR3 sequence is 16 residues long. Trimming removed 0 bases from V and 4 bases from J; junction bases left unmatched: 5. Germline CDR1 reads SGHTA; CDR2 reads FQGNSA. CDR3 nucleotide sequence: TGTGCCAGCAGCTTAGCGCTGGCTAGCGGGGGGTACGAGCAGTACTTC. Its protein product is CASSLALASGGYEQYF.

The rearrangement links TRBV5-1 to TRBJ1-3; 8 positions agree with TRBD1. The CDR3 has 14 residues. V lost 4 bases and J lost 1; bases outside the gene matches: 1. Germline V gives CDR1 SGHRS, CDR2 YFSETQ. CDR3 loop: CASSQGASGNTIYF. The CDR3 DNA follows: TGCGCCAGCAGCCAGGGGGCTTCTGGAAACACCATATATTTT.

J is TRBJ1-1 and V is TRBV6-5; possible D gene TRBD1, 6 bases. The germline V gene has CDR1 MNHEY and CDR2 SVGAGI. V shed 10 bases and J shed 8 bases, with 20 bases lying between them. The CDR3 contains 13 residues. The CDR3 is CATRGVQGTEAFF. The DNA of the CDR3 is TGTGCCACCCGGGGGGTGCAGGGGACCGAAGCTTTCTTT.

This clone was recorded once. The chain joins TRBV11-2 to TRBJ1-1, with 7 bases aligning to TRBD1. CDR1 is SGHAT, CDR2 FQNNGV, per germline. The CDR3 loop spans 13 amino acids. Trimming at V came to 2 bases and at J to 6 bases, leaving 3 bases not matched to a gene. The CDR3 is CASSLSQGAEAFF. The DNA for the CDR3 is TGTGCCAGCAGCTTATCCCAGGGGGCTGAAGCTTTCTTT.

The chain links TRBV9 to TRBJ2-2; 10 positions agree with TRBD1. This CDR3 contains 14 residues. Trimming cost V 7 bases and J 2 bases; bases outside gene matches: 2. CDR1 is SGDLS, CDR2 YYNGEE, per germline. CDR3: CASRDRGNTGELFF. The CDR3, as DNA: TGTGCCAGCCGGGACAGGGGAAACACCGGGGAGCTGTTTTTT.

The chain has TRBV9 and TRBJ2-2, with 10 bases that match TRBD2. In germline, CDR1 is SGDLS, CDR2 YYNGEE. The V and J ends lost 0 bases and 3 bases, in that order; junction bases with no gene match: 8. This CDR3 spans 18 amino acids. In DNA form, the CDR3 reads TGTGCCAGCAGCGTAGATCCCAGCGGGGGGGTGGACACCGGGGAGCTGTTTTTT. Translation: CASSVDPSGGVDTGELFF.

V and J are TRBV27 and TRBJ1-2; the D gene is possibly TRBD1 (6 bases). Germline V gives CDR1 MNHEY, CDR2 SMNVEV (reference sequence). With 6 bases removed from V and 4 bases from J, the gap between germline ends came to 12 bases. The CDR3 extends over 13 amino acids. CDR3 nucleotide sequence: TGTGCCAGCAGAATCAGGGGCCCCTATGGCTACACCTTC. Protein sequence: CASRIRGPYGYTF.